These 3 T cell receptor beta chains were sequenced from one sample in a study of CD8 T cells in ankylosing spondylitis. Using its own MiXCR run on the 5' RACE reads, TCRdb lists one record per CDR3 protein. The data hold 150,000 to 200,000 distinct CDR3 sequences, with 13% observed a single time. The sequenced sample was blood, either unsorted or a sorted T cell fraction (not recorded which). Receptors originate from a female donor with ankylosing spondylitis or in good health (not recorded which).

Here the CDR3 DNA reads TGTGCCAGCTCACCAGCCAGGGCCAATCAGCCCCAGCATTTT. Protein: CASSPARANQPQHF. The chain joins TRBV18 to TRBJ1-5; tentatively, D is TRBD1 (5 bases). Germline CDR1 is KGHSH and CDR2 is LQKENI. The CDR3 spans 14 residues. Trimming shortened V by 2 bases and J by 3 bases, and 8 bases separated the two germline ends. Full variable domain (outside the CDR3, taken from reference TRBV18 and TRBJ1-5): NAGVMQNPRHLVRRRGQEARLRCSPMKGHSHVYWYRQLPEEGLKFMVYLQKENIIDESGMPKERFSAEFPKEGPSILRIQQVVRGDSAAYFCASSPARANQPQHFGDGTRLSIL.

Details on this clonotype: Being one base from a much bigger clone, this may be a read error. The V call is TRBV6-2 or TRBV6-3, the J call TRBJ1-1, with D uncertain. This CDR3 comprises 14 residues. From germline, CDR1 is MNHEY and CDR2 SVGEGT. Trimming removed 6 bases at V and 7 bases at J, with 18 bases between. The chain's CDR3 is CASSPLRLGIEAFF. DNA for the CDR3: TGTGCCAGCAGCCCCCTAAGGTTAGGCATTGAAGCTTTCTTT.

The chain links TRBV28 to TRBJ2-7; 8 bases fit TRBD2. The CDR3 sequence is 13 residues long. V lost 3 bases and J lost 8; bases outside the gene matches: 6. The germline V gene has CDR1 MDHEN and CDR2 SYDVKM. Here the CDR3 reads CASSLPRGGKQYF. The CDR3 bases are TGTGCCAGCAGTTTGCCCCGGGGGGGAAAGCAGTACTTC. The full variable domain, with the rest looked up from reference TRBV28 and TRBJ2-7, is DVKVTQSSRYLVKRTGEKVFLECVQDMDHENMFWYRQDPGLGLRLIYFSYDVKMKEKGDIPEGYSVSREKKERFSLILESASTNQTSMYLCASSLPRGGKQYFGPGTRLTVT.